This entry lists 4 T cell receptor beta chains sequenced from one sample in a study of metastatic and nonmetastatic thyroid tumors. TCRdb recomputed clones from the PCR reads via MiXCR. The data contain about 14,000 clones, 25% to 35% of them singletons. All patients were untreated before thyroid surgery. Material for sequencing was tumor tissue. The receptor source for this set is a female donor with papillary thyroid cancer or a benign thyroid nodule (not recorded which). Some clones in this sample may be carry-over from other donors' samples.

J is TRBJ1-6 and V is TRBV6-6, with D perhaps TRBD1 (5 bases). The V end lost 0 bases, the J end lost 10 bases, and 13 bases lay between the germline ends. From germline, CDR1 is MNHNY and CDR2 SVGAGI (reference sequence). This CDR3 region has 15 residues. The CDR3 is CASSYSTQGESPLHF. The CDR3 coding sequence is TGTGCCAGCAGTTACTCGACCCAGGGAGAATCACCCCTCCACTTT.

This clone is labeled as medium-sized (0.01 to 0.1%). The rearrangement uses TRBV5-6 and TRBJ2-7, with D tentatively TRBD2 (5 bases). The CDR3 loop spans 14 amino acids. Germline CDR1 and CDR2: SGHDT and YYEEEE. V lost 0 bases to trimming and J lost 0 bases, with 7 bases between them. In DNA form, the CDR3 reads TGTGCCAGCAGCTTGGTTGGAGGCTCCTACGAGCAGTACTTC. The encoded protein is CASSLVGGSYEQYF. Together with reference TRBV5-6 and TRBJ2-7, the CDR3 gives the full variable domain: DAGVTQSPTHLIKTRGQQVTLRCSPKSGHDTVSWYQQALGQGPQFIFQYYEEEERQRGNFPDRFSGHQFPNYSSELNVNALLLGDSALYLCASSLVGGSYEQYFGPGTRLTVT.

This clone has only a few counts. This chain joins TRBV12-3 or TRBV12-4 and TRBJ2-1; D is possibly TRBD1 or TRBD2 (5 bases each). The CDR3 spans 15 residues. Trimming cost V 2 bases and J 5 bases, with 13 bases left between them. The DNA of the CDR3 is TGTGCCAGCAGTTTACGAGGGGAGTTCCACAATGAGCAGTTCTTC. Its protein is CASSLRGEFHNEQFF.

The V gene is TRBV5-1, the J gene TRBJ2-5; D is tentatively TRBD1 or TRBD2 (6 bases each). Germline CDR1 reads SGHRS; CDR2 reads YFSETQ. The CDR3 totals 16 residues. Trimming removed 4 bases from V and 1 base from J, with 17 bases in between. CDR3 nucleotide sequence: TGCGCCAGCAGCACAGCGGAGGGGGGCCCCCAAGAGACCCAGTACTTC. It is translated as CASSTAEGGPQETQYF.